This TCR beta chain was obtained from a study of vaccination effects on CD4 cells after COVID-19. Measured with immunoSEQ multiplex PCR; TCRdb has only the in-frame clones, and not every one. Of some 52,000 clones in the sample, roughly 73% were seen once. This clone has more than one count but fewer than ten. The antigen is unknown. CDR1 is LNHDA, CDR2 SQIVND, per germline (reference sequence). Trimming stripped 8 bases from V and 9 bases from J, with 11 bases between. The CDR3 is 12 residues long. Before sequencing took place, the ViraFEST assay used viral peptide pools to expand antigen-specific CD4+ T cells. Following 10 days of culture, CD4+ T cells were isolated. The vaccine recipients had no prior SARS-CoV-2 infection, with negative nucleocapsid antibodies. The authors replaced half the medium with IL-2 medium on days 3 and 7.

Here the sequenced sample was CD4+ T cells from PBMCs cultured with HCoV-OC43 spike peptides, taken before COVID-19 vaccination. Subset here: HCoV-OC43 spike overlapping peptide pool stimulation. The chain recombines TRBV19 with TRBJ1-6, with D hard to call. The sequence was collected from a human donor who received a COVID-19 vaccine. The CDR3 loop reads CASQVESSPLHF. The CDR3 bases are TGTGCCAGTCAAGTGGAAAGTTCACCCCTCCACTTT. The variable domain in full, with the rest retrieved from reference TRBV19 and TRBJ1-6, is DGGITQSPKYLFRKEGQNVTLSCEQNLNHDAMYWYRQDPGQGLRLIYYSQIVNDFQKGDIAEGYSVSREKKESFPLTVTSAQKNPTAFYLCASQVESSPLHFGNGTRLTVT.